One and the same sample provided the 27 T cell receptor beta chains below, sequenced in a study of blood T cell repertoires in COVID-19. Sequencing used immunoSEQ multiplex PCR; TCRdb keeps in-frame clones, though not all of them. The sample shows about 430,000 clones, around nine tenths of them seen only once. Sequenced: PBMCs or T cells enriched from blood (not recorded which). The source is a woman in her twenties or thirties with acute COVID-19.

V gene TRBV5-5 combines with J gene TRBJ1-2; no clear D. With 4 bases removed from V and 8 bases from J, the gap between germline ends came to 12 bases. Germline loops: CDR1 SGHKS, CDR2 YYEKEE (reference sequence). The CDR3 covers 12 residues. This CDR3 is CASSAHSRGYTF. CDR3 in DNA: TGTGCCAGCAGCGCCCATTCCAGAGGCTACACCTTC.

V and J are TRBV3-1 (or the pseudogene TRBV3-2) and TRBJ2-7; the D gene is possibly TRBD2 (6 bases). The CDR3 contains 14 residues. Germline V CDR1 and CDR2: LGHDT, YNNKEL (reference sequence). The V gene lost 5 bases and the J gene lost 6 bases, with 17 bases spanning the gap. The CDR3 region is CASSSRDSPGEQYF. Here the CDR3 DNA reads TGTGCCAGCAGCTCGAGGGACTCCCCAGGCGAGCAGTACTTC.

The V gene is TRBV11-2, the J gene TRBJ1-1; D not certain. V was pared by 2 bases and J by 10 bases, with 14 bases between. Per the germline V gene, CDR1 is SGHAT and CDR2 is FQNNGV. This CDR3 has 13 residues. The DNA of the CDR3 is TGTGCCAGCAGCTTAATCGGTAGCCCGGGAGCTTTCTTT. It codes for CASSLIGSPGAFF.

The V call is TRBV19, the J call TRBJ2-1, with 12 bases fitting TRBD2. V lost 2 bases to trimming and J lost 10 bases; unmatched junction nucleotides: 6. CDR1 is LNHDA and CDR2 is SQIVND in the germline V gene (reference sequence). This CDR3 has 15 amino acids. CDR3 in DNA: TGTGCCAGTAGTATATCTAGCGGGGGGGCCAAGGAGCAGTTCTTC. It is translated as CASSISSGGAKEQFF.

J is TRBJ2-5 and V is TRBV18; D is perhaps TRBD1 (5 bases). The CDR3 sequence is 15 residues long. Trimming shortened V by 0 bases and J by 4 bases, and 12 bases separated the two germline ends. Germline V gives CDR1 KGHSH, CDR2 LQKENI. The chain's CDR3 is CASSPPAEGVETQYF. The CDR3 DNA reads as TGTGCCAGCTCACCACCTGCCGAAGGGGTAGAGACCCAGTACTTC.

The chain combines TRBV15 with TRBJ1-3; 7 positions agree with TRBD1. The J segment lost 8 bases and the V segment lost 3 bases, leaving 7 bases of the junction unmatched. Germline V lookup: CDR1 LNHNV, CDR2 YYDKDF (reference sequence). The CDR3 spans 14 residues. CDR3 sequence (DNA): TGTGCCACCAGCAGGACAGGGCCTTGGGACACCATATATTTT. Translated, it gives CATSRTGPWDTIYF.

This clone was counted once. In DNA form, the CDR3 reads TGCAGCGTTGAGCGGGGGGGCGCATATGAGCAGTTCTTC. Translating gives CSVERGGAYEQFF. The chain carries TRBV29-1 and TRBJ2-1, with 9 bases lining up with TRBD2. CDR1 is SQVTM and CDR2 is ANQGSEA in the germline V gene. The CDR3 is 13 residues long. Trimming at V came to 3 bases and at J to 8 bases, leaving 5 bases not matched to a gene.

V is TRBV7-2 and J is TRBJ1-4; D is uncertain. The CDR3 length is 16 residues. CDR1 and CDR2 (germline): SGHTA, FQGNSA. Trimming took off 5 bases at V and 2 bases at J, with 15 bases between the two ends. This CDR3 reads CASSPSGFGTNEKLFF. CDR3 DNA sequence: TGTGCCAGCAGCCCCTCAGGTTTCGGTACTAATGAAAAACTGTTTTTT.

The chain employs TRBV5-1 and TRBJ1-2, with 9 bases matching TRBD1. Germline CDR1 and CDR2: SGHRS and YFSETQ. With 4 bases clipped from V and 5 bases from J, the junction kept 6 bases outside the gene matches. The CDR3 has 14 residues. CDR3 amino acids: CASSDGQGSYGYTF. The CDR3 DNA sequence: TGCGCCAGCAGCGACGGACAGGGGAGTTATGGCTACACCTTC.

This chain uses TRBV7-9 with TRBJ2-3; TRBD2 matches 11 bases. Germline trimming cut 6 bases from V and 1 base from J; bases unmatched to any gene: 6. Germline V gene lookup returns CDR1 SEHNR and CDR2 FQNEAQ (reference sequence). The CDR3 runs to 16 residues. The CDR3 spells CASRRMTSGGTDTQYF. The CDR3 DNA sequence: TGTGCCAGCAGACGTATGACTAGCGGGGGCACAGATACGCAGTATTTT.

The chain carries TRBV3-1 (or the pseudogene TRBV3-2) and TRBJ1-1; a weak D match, TRBD1 (6 bases). This CDR3 contains 14 residues. Germline V gene data show CDR1 as LGHDT and CDR2 as YNNKEL (reference sequence). The V and J ends lost 3 bases and 6 bases respectively, with 14 bases between them. CDR3 nucleotides: TGTGCCAGCAGCCAGATGGGGAGGGGGGCTGAAGCTTTCTTT. This translates into CASSQMGRGAEAFF.

The chain carries TRBV19 and TRBJ1-4, with TRBD1 as a possible D gene (5 bases). CDR3 size: 15 residues. Germline CDR1 is LNHDA and CDR2 is SQIVND (reference sequence). The ends were cut back, 5 bases at V and 4 bases at J, with 14 bases in the middle. The CDR3 region is CASSAEQVINEKLFF. The DNA of the CDR3 is TGTGCCAGTAGTGCCGAACAGGTTATTAATGAAAAACTGTTTTTT. Combining the CDR3 with reference TRBV19 and TRBJ1-4 gives the whole variable domain DGGITQSPKYLFRKEGQNVTLSCEQNLNHDAMYWYRQDPGQGLRLIYYSQIVNDFQKGDIAEGYSVSREKKESFPLTVTSAQKNPTAFYLCASSAEQVINEKLFFGSGTQLSVL.

The chain joins TRBV7-2 to TRBJ2-5; a weak D match, TRBD2 (5 bases). This CDR3 spans 14 amino acids. In germline, CDR1 is SGHTA, CDR2 FQGNSA. Trimming took 1 base from V and 5 from J, leaving 11 bases between them. CDR3 nucleotides: TGTGCCAGCAGCTTAGGGGGAGTTGGGGAGACCCAGTACTTC. It translates to CASSLGGVGETQYF.

This clone appeared once. V is TRBV2 and J is TRBJ1-1; D ambiguous. CDR3 length: 14 amino acids. The V gene's germline CDR1 is SNHLY and CDR2 FYNNEI. Trimming removed 8 bases from V and 6 bases from J, with 19 bases in between. The CDR3: CASHGDRGASEAFF. CDR3 bases: TGTGCCAGCCACGGTGATCGGGGTGCCTCTGAAGCTTTCTTT.

This clone was counted only a few times. The genes are TRBV4-1 and TRBJ1-1; D is uncertain. Trimming took off 1 base at V and 6 bases at J, with 12 bases between the two ends. This CDR3 is built from 14 residues. Germline V CDR1 and CDR2: MGHRA, YSYEKL. The CDR3: CASSQAAGGAEAFF. The CDR3 DNA reads TGCGCCAGCAGCCAAGCAGCGGGTGGCGCTGAAGCTTTCTTT.

This rearrangement joins TRBV9 to TRBJ1-6; no clear D gene. Germline-derived CDR1 and CDR2 are SGDLS and YYNGEE. Between the trimmed V and J ends, which lost 4 bases and 7 bases, there was a span of 15 bases. The CDR3 spans 15 residues. This chain's CDR3 is CASSPGSGFNSPLHF. The CDR3 DNA is TGTGCCAGCAGCCCTGGATCGGGGTTCAATTCACCCCTCCACTTT.

The rearrangement joins TRBV6-2 or TRBV6-3 to TRBJ1-2; 8 bases map to TRBD1. The junction had 11 bases not matched to a gene; V was cut back by 6 bases and J by 8 bases. This CDR3 region has 14 residues. Germline lookup yields CDR1 MNHEY and CDR2 SVGEGT. CDR3: CASSHQDRENGYTF. The CDR3 nucleotides are TGTGCCAGCAGCCATCAGGACAGGGAAAACGGCTACACCTTC.

With regard to this clone: This clone may be a read error of a much larger clone one base away. At the DNA level, this CDR3 is encoded by other sequences in the same sample as well. The V call is TRBV30, the J call TRBJ1-5; D possibly corresponds to TRBD1 (5 bases). Germline lookup yields CDR1 GTSNPN and CDR2 SVGIG (reference sequence). This CDR3 is built from 13 residues. V was clipped by 0 bases and J by 2 bases, with 5 bases between them. The CDR3 is CAWSVQGNQPQHF. The CDR3 nucleotides are TGTGCCTGGAGTGTACAGGGCAATCAGCCCCAGCATTTT.

This sequence joins TRBV20-1 and TRBJ2-7; the D is unclear. Trimming removed 6 bases from V and 3 bases from J, with 9 bases in between. The CDR3 is made up of 11 amino acids. In germline, CDR1 is DFQATT, CDR2 SNEGSKA (reference sequence). In nucleotides, the CDR3 is TGCAGTGCCCGCCCAGACTACGAGCAGTACTTC. The encoded protein is CSARPDYEQYF.

The J gene is TRBJ1-2, the V gene TRBV6-5; TRBD1 is a possible D gene (5 bases). The CDR3 length is 14 residues. The germline V gene encodes CDR1 MNHEY and CDR2 SVGAGI. V was shortened by 2 bases and J by 5 bases, with 12 bases between the two germline ends. This chain's CDR3 is CASSYGQGRYGYTF. CDR3 DNA: TGTGCCAGCAGTTACGGGCAGGGAAGATATGGCTACACCTTC.

The rearrangement joins TRBV11-2 to TRBJ1-3, with D perhaps TRBD1 (5 bases). CDR1 and CDR2 from the germline V gene are SGHAT and FQNNGV. This CDR3 has 14 amino acids. Trimming removed 5 bases at V and 4 bases at J, with 12 bases between. The CDR3 coding sequence is TGTGCCAGCAGCACCAGGGTTGGCGGAAACACCATATATTTT. Its translation: CASSTRVGGNTIYF.

V and J are TRBV7-2 and TRBJ2-7; 9 bases line up with TRBD2. V shed 1 base and J 12 bases; nucleotides not matched to a gene: 13. Germline V gives CDR1 SGHTA, CDR2 FQGNSA. The CDR3 sequence is 15 residues long. The CDR3 coding sequence is TGTGCCAGCAGCTTAGTCTCTTCGGGCGGGGGGGCTTTGTACTTC. Its protein is CASSLVSSGGGALYF.

The DNA of the CDR3 is TGTGCCAGCACCGGCGGGACCTCGGGGCCCCAGCATTTT. Translating it yields CASTGGTSGPQHF. This chain joins TRBV6-5 and TRBJ1-5, with a weak D call TRBD1 (5 bases). Germline assignment: CDR1 MNHEY and CDR2 SVGAGI. Deletions cut 7 bases from V and 9 bases from J, with 16 bases between. This CDR3 contains 13 residues.

The chain links TRBV10-3 to TRBJ2-1; 13 nucleotides line up with TRBD2. V was clipped by 3 bases and J by 8 bases; unmatched bases: 4. CDR1 is ENHRY and CDR2 is SYGVKD in the germline V gene. The CDR3 totals 15 residues. The CDR3 region is CAISDGTSGEDEQFF. The CDR3 DNA sequence: TGTGCCATCAGTGATGGGACTAGCGGGGAGGATGAGCAGTTCTTC.

V is TRBV7-9 and J is TRBJ2-1; 11 nucleotides line up with TRBD2. The CDR3 has 15 residues. The trim removed 4 bases at V and 2 bases at J, leaving 1 base unmatched. Germline-derived CDR1 and CDR2 are SEHNR and FQNEAQ (reference sequence). The chain's CDR3 is CASSSSGGTYNEQFF. CDR3 in DNA: TGTGCCAGCAGCTCTAGCGGGGGGACCTACAATGAGCAGTTCTTC. The whole variable domain, filled in from reference TRBV7-9 and TRBJ2-1, reads DTGVSQNPRHKITKRGQNVTFRCDPISEHNRLYWYRQTLGQGPEFLTYFQNEAQLEKSRLLSDRFSAERPKGSFSTLEIQRTEQGDSAMYLCASSSSGGTYNEQFFGPGTRLTVL.

A word on this clone: Other DNA sequences in the sample encode the same CDR3. V and J are TRBV18 and TRBJ1-5, with 12 positions matching TRBD1. Germline assignment: CDR1 KGHSH and CDR2 LQKENI. After removal of 3 bases from V and 7 bases from J, the junction contained 4 bases not matched to a gene. The CDR3 totals 15 residues. The CDR3 is CASSPGQGARQPQHF. The CDR3 coding sequence is TGTGCCAGCTCACCGGGACAGGGGGCGCGGCAGCCCCAGCATTTT.

V usage is TRBV10-1 and J usage is TRBJ1-4, with 7 bases identical to TRBD1. The CDR3 sequence is 17 residues long. Germline V gene lookup returns CDR1 WNHNN and CDR2 SYGVQD (reference sequence). J was trimmed by 5 bases and V by 0 bases; bases with no gene match: 9. In nucleotides, the CDR3 is TGCGCCAGCAGTGAGTCGGTTGAGGGACAGCTCAATGAAAAACTGTTTTTT. Residues: CASSESVEGQLNEKLFF.